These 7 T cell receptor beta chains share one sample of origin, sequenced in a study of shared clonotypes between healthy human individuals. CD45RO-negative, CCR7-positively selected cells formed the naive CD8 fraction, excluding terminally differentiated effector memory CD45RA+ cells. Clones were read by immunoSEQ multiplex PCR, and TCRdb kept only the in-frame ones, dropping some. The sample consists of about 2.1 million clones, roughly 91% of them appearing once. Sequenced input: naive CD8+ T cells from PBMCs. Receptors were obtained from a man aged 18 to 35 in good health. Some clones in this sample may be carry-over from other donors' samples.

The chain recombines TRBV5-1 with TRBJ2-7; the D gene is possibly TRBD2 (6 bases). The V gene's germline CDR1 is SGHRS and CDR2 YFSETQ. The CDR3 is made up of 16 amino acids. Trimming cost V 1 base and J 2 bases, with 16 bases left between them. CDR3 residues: CASSLYVAAPTYEQYF. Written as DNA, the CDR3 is TGCGCCAGCAGCTTGTATGTAGCGGCACCCACCTACGAGCAGTACTTC.

The CDR3 coding sequence is TGTGCCAGCGGGGGGAGGGGGAGGCCCCCTGGAAACACCATATATTTT. This translates into CASGGRGRPPGNTIYF. The V and J genes are TRBV28 and TRBJ1-3, with a possible D match to TRBD1 (6 bases). The CDR3 sequence is 16 residues long. Germline V gene sequence: CDR1 MDHEN, CDR2 SYDVKM. Trimming left V 8 bases short and J 2 bases short, with 19 bases between.

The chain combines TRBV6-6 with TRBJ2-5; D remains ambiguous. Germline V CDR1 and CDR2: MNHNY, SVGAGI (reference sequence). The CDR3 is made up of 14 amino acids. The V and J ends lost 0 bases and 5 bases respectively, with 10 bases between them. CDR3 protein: CASSYSGMKETQYF. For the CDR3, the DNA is TGTGCCAGCAGTTACTCGGGCATGAAGGAGACCCAGTACTTC.

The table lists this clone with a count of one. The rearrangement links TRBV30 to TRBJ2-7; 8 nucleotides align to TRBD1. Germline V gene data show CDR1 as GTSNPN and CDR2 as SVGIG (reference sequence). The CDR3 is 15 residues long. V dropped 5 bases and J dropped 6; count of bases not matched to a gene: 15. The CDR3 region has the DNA TGTGCCTGGCGGACGCCCGGACAGGGATCTCCCGAGCAGTACTTC. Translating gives CAWRTPGQGSPEQYF.

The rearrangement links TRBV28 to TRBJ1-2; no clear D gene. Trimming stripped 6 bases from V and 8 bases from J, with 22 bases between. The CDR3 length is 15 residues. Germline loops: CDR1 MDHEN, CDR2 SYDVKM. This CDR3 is CASSPFTVPVGGYTF. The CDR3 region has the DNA TGTGCCAGCAGCCCGTTCACGGTGCCCGTGGGGGGCTACACCTTC.

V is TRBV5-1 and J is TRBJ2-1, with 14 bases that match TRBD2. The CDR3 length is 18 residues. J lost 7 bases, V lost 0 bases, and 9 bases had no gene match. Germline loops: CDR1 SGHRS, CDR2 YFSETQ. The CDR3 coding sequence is TGCGCCAGCAGCTTGGGACTAGCGGGAGGGCCTGAGGGAAATGAGCAGTTCTTC. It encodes CASSLGLAGGPEGNEQFF.

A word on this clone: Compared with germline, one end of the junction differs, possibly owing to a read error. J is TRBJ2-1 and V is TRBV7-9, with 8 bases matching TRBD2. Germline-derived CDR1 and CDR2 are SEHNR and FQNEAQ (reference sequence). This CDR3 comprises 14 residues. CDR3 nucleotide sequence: TGTGCCAGCAGCTCGGGGGGGCTATTCAATGAGCAATTCTTC. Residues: CASSSGGLFNEQFF.